This TCR beta chain was profiled in a study of T cell responses to AZD1222 COVID-19 vaccine. Whole-study results and caveats: Spike-wide coverage was observed for vaccine-associated CD4 TCRs, with dominant responses at 160-218 and 743-854. Of the AZD1222 recipients, only 5 to 7 were seropositive at baseline. Donors in the cohort were predominantly white British and more often female, and clonal diversity was possibly underestimated.

Assay used: immunoSEQ multiplex PCR; TCRdb lists only in-frame clones, some missing. Counted here are 150,000 to 180,000 clones, approximately 87% occurring once; the ten biggest clones make up 5.5%. As concerns this clone: Its target is not known.

In germline, CDR1 is LNHDA, CDR2 SQIVND (reference sequence). The germline V and J ends were trimmed by 8 bases and 3 bases, with 10 bases remaining between them. The CDR3 extends over 13 amino acids. The chain carries TRBV19 and TRBJ2-2; D gene uncertain. Sequenced here: peripheral blood, sampled on day 0 of MenACWY control vaccination. The receptor's source is an adult in good health. The CDR3 nucleotides read TGTGCCAGTCAAAATGGGTACACCGGGGAGCTGTTTTTT. Protein sequence: CASQNGYTGELFF.